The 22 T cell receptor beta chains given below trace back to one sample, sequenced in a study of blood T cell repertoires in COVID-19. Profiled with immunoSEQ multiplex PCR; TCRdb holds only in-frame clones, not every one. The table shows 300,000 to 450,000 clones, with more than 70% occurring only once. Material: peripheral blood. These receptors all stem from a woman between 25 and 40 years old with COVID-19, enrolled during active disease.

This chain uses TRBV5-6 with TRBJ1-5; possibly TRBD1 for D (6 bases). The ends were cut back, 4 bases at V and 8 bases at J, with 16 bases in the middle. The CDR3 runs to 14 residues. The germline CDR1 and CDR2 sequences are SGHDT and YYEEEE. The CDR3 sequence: CASSIRGGWEPQHF. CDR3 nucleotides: TGTGCCAGCAGCATCCGTGGGGGCTGGGAGCCCCAGCATTTT. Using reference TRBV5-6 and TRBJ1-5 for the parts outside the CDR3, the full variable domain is DAGVTQSPTHLIKTRGQQVTLRCSPKSGHDTVSWYQQALGQGPQFIFQYYEEEERQRGNFPDRFSGHQFPNYSSELNVNALLLGDSALYLCASSIRGGWEPQHFGDGTRLSIL.

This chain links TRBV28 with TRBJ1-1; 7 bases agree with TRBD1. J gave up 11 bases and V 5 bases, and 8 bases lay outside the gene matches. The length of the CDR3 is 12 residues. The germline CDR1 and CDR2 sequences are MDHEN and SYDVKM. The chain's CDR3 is CASSRQETGAFF. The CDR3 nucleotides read TGTGCCAGCAGTCGCCAGGAGACAGGGGCTTTCTTT.

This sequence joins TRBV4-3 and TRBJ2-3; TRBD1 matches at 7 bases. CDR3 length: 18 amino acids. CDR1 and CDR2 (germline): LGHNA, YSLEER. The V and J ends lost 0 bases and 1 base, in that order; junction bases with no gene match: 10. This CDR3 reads CASSQDRPGQLGTDTQYF. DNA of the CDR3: TGCGCCAGCAGCCAAGATCGCCCGGGACAGCTGGGCACAGATACGCAGTATTTT.

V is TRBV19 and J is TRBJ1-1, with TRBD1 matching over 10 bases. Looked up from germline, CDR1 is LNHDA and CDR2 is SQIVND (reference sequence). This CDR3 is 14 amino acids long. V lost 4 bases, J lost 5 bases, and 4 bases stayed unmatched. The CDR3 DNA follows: TGTGCCAGTAGTAGAGGACAGGGGGAGACTGAAGCTTTCTTT. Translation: CASSRGQGETEAFF.

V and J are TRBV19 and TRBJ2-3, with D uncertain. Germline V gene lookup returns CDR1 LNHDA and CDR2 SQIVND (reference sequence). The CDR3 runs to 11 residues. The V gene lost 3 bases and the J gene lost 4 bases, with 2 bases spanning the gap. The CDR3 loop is CASSISDTQYF. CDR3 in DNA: TGTGCCAGTAGTATCTCAGATACGCAGTATTTT.

The CDR3 sequence: CASSHGGEFYEQYF. In DNA, the CDR3 is TGTGCCAGCAGCCACGGAGGGGAGTTCTACGAGCAGTACTTC. The chain joins TRBV3-1 (or the pseudogene TRBV3-2) to TRBJ2-7; a possible D gene is TRBD2 (6 bases). This CDR3 spans 14 amino acids. Germline V lookup: CDR1 LGHDT, CDR2 YNNKEL (reference sequence). Trimming removed 3 bases from V and 3 bases from J, with 12 bases in between.

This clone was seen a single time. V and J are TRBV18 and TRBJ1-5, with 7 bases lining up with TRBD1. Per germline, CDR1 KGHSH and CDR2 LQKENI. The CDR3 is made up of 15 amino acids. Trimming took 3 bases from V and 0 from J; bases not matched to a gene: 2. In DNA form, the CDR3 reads TGTGCCAGCTCACCCACAGGGGTTAGCAATCAGCCCCAGCATTTT. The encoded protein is CASSPTGVSNQPQHF.

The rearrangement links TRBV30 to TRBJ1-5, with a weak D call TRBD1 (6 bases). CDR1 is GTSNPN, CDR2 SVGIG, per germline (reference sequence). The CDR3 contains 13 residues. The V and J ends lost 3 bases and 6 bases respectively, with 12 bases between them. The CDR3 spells CAWRTGNSQPQHF. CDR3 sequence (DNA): TGTGCCTGGAGAACAGGGAATAGTCAGCCCCAGCATTTT.

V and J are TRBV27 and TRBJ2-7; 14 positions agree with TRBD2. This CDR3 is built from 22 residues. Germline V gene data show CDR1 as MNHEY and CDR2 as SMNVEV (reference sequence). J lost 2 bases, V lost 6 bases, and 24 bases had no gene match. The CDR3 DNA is TGTGCCAGCAGGGGTCCGGGACAGCAGTCCGGGACTAGCGGGAGTACGGCCTACGAGCAGTACTTC. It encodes CASRGPGQQSGTSGSTAYEQYF.

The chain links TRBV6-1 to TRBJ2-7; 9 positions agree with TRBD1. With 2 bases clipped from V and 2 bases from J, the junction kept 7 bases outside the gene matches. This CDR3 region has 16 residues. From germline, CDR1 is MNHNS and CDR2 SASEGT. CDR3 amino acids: CASSELVGTGTYEQYF. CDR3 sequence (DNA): TGTGCCAGCAGTGAATTAGTAGGGACAGGGACCTACGAGCAGTACTTC.

CDR3: CASSQDVEPHYGYTF. CDR3 DNA sequence: TGTGCCAGCAGCCAAGATGTGGAGCCCCACTATGGCTACACCTTC. V and J are TRBV4-2 and TRBJ1-2; D is ambiguous. The ends were cut back, 0 bases at V and 3 bases at J, with 11 bases in the middle. Per the germline V gene, CDR1 is LGHNA and CDR2 is YNFKEQ. This CDR3 contains 15 residues.

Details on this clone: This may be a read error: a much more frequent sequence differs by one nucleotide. The CDR3 nucleotides read TGTGCCAGCAGCTTAGGACAGGGGAATGAGCAGTTCTTC. It specifies CASSLGQGNEQFF. V usage is TRBV5-4 and J usage is TRBJ2-1; 9 nucleotides match TRBD1. V lost 2 bases to trimming and J lost 7 bases; unmatched junction nucleotides: 1. This CDR3 contains 13 residues. The V gene's germline CDR1 is SGHNT and CDR2 YYREEE (reference sequence).

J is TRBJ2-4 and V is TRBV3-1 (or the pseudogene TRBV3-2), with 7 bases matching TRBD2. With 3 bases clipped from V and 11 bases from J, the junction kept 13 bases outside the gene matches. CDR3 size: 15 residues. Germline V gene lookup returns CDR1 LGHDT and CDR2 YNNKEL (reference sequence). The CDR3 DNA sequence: TGTGCCAGCAGCCATGGACTAGGGGTTCAGTGGGTTCAGTACTTC. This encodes CASSHGLGVQWVQYF.

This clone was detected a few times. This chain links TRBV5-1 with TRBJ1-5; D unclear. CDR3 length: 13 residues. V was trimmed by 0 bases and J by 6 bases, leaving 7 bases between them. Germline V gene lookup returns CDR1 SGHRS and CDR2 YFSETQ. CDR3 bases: TGCGCCAGCAGCTTGGATCGGGGTCAGCCCCAGCATTTT. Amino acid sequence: CASSLDRGQPQHF. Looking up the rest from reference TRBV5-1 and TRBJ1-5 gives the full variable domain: KAGVTQTPRYLIKTRGQQVTLSCSPISGHRSVSWYQQTPGQGLQFLFEYFSETQRNKGNFPGRFSGRQFSNSRSEMNVSTLELGDSALYLCASSLDRGQPQHFGDGTRLSIL.

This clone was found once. The chain's CDR3 is CASRGLAGGTQYF. The CDR3 DNA is TGTGCCAGCAGGGGACTAGCGGGAGGGACCCAGTACTTC. This chain links TRBV6-5 with TRBJ2-5, with 15 nucleotides matching TRBD2. The CDR3 is 13 residues long. CDR1 is MNHEY and CDR2 is SVGAGI in the germline V gene. The trim removed 6 bases at V and 7 bases at J, leaving 0 bases unmatched.

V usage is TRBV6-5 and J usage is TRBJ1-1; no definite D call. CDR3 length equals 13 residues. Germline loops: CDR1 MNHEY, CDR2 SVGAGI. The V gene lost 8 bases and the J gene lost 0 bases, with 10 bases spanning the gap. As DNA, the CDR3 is TGTGCCAGCTCCCCGGGGTTGAACACTGAAGCTTTCTTT. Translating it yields CASSPGLNTEAFF.

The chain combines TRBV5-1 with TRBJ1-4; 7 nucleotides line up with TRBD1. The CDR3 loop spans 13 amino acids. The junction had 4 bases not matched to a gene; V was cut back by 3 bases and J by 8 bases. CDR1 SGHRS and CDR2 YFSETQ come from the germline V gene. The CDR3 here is CASSSTGEEKLFF. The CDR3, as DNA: TGCGCCAGCAGCTCTACAGGGGAGGAAAAACTGTTTTTT.

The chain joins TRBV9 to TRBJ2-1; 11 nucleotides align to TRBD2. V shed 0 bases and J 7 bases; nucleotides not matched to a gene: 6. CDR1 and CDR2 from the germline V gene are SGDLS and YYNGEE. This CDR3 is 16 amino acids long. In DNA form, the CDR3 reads TGTGCCAGCAGCGTAGGGCTAGCGGGAGGATTTAATGAGCAGTTCTTC. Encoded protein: CASSVGLAGGFNEQFF.

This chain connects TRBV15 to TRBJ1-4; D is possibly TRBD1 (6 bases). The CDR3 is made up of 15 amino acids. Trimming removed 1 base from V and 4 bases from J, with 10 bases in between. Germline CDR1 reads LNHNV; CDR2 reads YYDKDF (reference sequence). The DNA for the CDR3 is TGTGCCACCAGCAGAGGGACAGTTATTAATGAAAAACTGTTTTTT. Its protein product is CATSRGTVINEKLFF.

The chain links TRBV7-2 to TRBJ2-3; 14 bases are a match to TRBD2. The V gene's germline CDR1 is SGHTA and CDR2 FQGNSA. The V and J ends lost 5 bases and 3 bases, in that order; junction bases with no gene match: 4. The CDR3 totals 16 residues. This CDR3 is CASSLRLAGGTDTQYF. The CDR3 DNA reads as TGTGCCAGCAGCCTCCGACTAGCGGGAGGGACAGATACGCAGTATTTT.

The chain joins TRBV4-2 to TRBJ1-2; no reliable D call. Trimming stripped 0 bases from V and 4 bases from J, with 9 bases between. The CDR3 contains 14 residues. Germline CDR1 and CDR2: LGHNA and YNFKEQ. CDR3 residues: CASSQDPGSYGYTF. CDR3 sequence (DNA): TGTGCCAGCAGCCAAGATCCCGGGTCCTATGGCTACACCTTC.

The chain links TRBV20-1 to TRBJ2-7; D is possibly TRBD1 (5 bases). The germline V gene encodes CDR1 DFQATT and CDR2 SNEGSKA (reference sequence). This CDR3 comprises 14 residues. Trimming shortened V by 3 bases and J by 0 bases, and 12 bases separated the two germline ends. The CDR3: CSASRGPSSYEQYF. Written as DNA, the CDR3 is TGCAGTGCTAGTAGGGGCCCGAGCTCCTACGAGCAGTACTTC.